A single sample gave rise to the 6 T cell receptor beta chains below, sequenced in a study of blood T cells in healthy people across ages. Alongside a J-beta primer mix, a sample-barcoded 5' primer served in a second PCR lasting roughly 6 to 11 cycles. TCRdb processed the 5' RACE reads anew with MiXCR; each CDR3 protein has one entry. The sample consists of around 1,500,000 distinct CDR3 sequences, around 42% of them appearing once. The sample taken for sequencing was blood. These receptors came from a woman between 18 and 30 years old in good health.

The chain recombines TRBV28 with TRBJ2-3, with 7 bases that match TRBD2. Germline values: CDR1 MDHEN, CDR2 SYDVKM. The CDR3 consists of 17 residues. V gave up 7 bases and J gave up 2 bases; unmatched junction bases: 15. CDR3 protein: CASTTTTWEGSTDTQYF. CDR3 DNA sequence: TGTGCCAGCACTACGACGACTTGGGAGGGGTCCACAGATACGCAGTATTTT.

This clonotype has just a few counts. The CDR3 DNA reads as TGTGCCAGCAGTTATTATCCCGGGACTAGCGGAACCACAGATACGCAGTATTTT. Translating gives CASSYYPGTSGTTDTQYF. The rearrangement joins TRBV6-2 or TRBV6-3 to TRBJ2-3, with 11 bases that match TRBD2. The V and J ends lost 3 bases and 2 bases, in that order; junction bases with no gene match: 10. This CDR3 is 18 amino acids long. The germline V gene has CDR1 MNHEY and CDR2 SVGEGT.

The sample holds a few counts of this clonotype. The chain combines TRBV11-2 with TRBJ1-2, with D hard to call. Germline V gene lookup returns CDR1 SGHAT and CDR2 FQNNGV. Trimming removed 1 base from V and 7 bases from J, with 10 bases in between. CDR3 length: 13 amino acids. CDR3 amino acids: CASSLGSLFGYTF. The DNA of the CDR3 is TGTGCCAGCAGCTTAGGGAGTCTCTTTGGCTACACCTTC.

The chain is built from TRBV6-5 and TRBJ2-2; the D gene is possibly TRBD2 (6 bases). The V gene's germline CDR1 is MNHEY and CDR2 SVGAGI. The CDR3 covers 16 residues. The germline V and J ends were trimmed by 4 bases and 1 base, with 13 bases remaining between them. CDR3 coding DNA: TGTGCCAGCAGTTTTTACTCGCGGGGGAACACCGGGGAGCTGTTTTTT. The encoded protein is CASSFYSRGNTGELFF.

J is TRBJ2-1 and V is TRBV13; D is possibly TRBD1 (6 bases). CDR3 length: 15 residues. CDR1 is PRHDT, CDR2 FYEKMQ, per germline (reference sequence). V was trimmed by 6 bases and J by 5 bases, leaving 17 bases between them. The DNA of the CDR3 is TGTGCCAGCAGTTCGGGACCGGGACAAAACAATGAGCAGTTCTTC. Translation gives CASSSGPGQNNEQFF.

The chain combines TRBV6-6 with TRBJ2-7; possibly TRBD2 for D (5 bases). CDR3 length: 12 residues. Germline loops: CDR1 MNHNY, CDR2 SVGAGI (reference sequence). V was cut by 6 bases and J by 4 bases, with 10 bases left in between. CDR3 nucleotides: TGTGCCAGCAGAGACGGGATGTACGAGCAGTACTTC. It yields the protein CASRDGMYEQYF.